This TCR beta chain was captured in a study of response to subunit inactivated influenza vaccine listed by TCRdb under 2018. Regarding the complete study: Deep quantitative T cell receptor repertoire profiling was used in the study to track responses to a trivalent subunit inactivated influenza vaccine.

The library was prepared using RT-PCR. The instrument was an Illumina HiSeq 2500. TCRdb reworked the public reads: Q25 trimming with fastp, MiXCR clone assembly, productive beta chains retained. Identical CDR3 proteins give one entry, which carries the most common genes and DNA. A total of roughly 710,000 distinct CDR3 sequences appear in this sample, 11% to 15% of them only once. The ten largest clonotypes hold approximately 7.6% of the sample. This clonotype was counted ten times or more. Its binding antigen is unknown. Base qualities are not recorded, but no much larger clone differs from it by a single base. The CDR3, from cysteine to phenylalanine, totals 15 residues. The kept DNA is CDR3 alone, 45 bases in frame from the first base. Trimming takes 3 bases from V and 0 bases from J, and the germline ends sit 6 bases apart. Broader findings and caveats from the paper: The authors proposed that each seasonal influenza vaccination may bring in only a limited number of new T cells.

The material was PBMCs from blood, obtained 14 days before vaccination. The TCR originated in a man aged 45-65 years who received an inactivated influenza vaccine. Donor details come from another sample of the same person, matched by shared clones. The sequence is built from TRBV12-3 or TRBV12-4 and TRBJ1-6, with the D gene uncertain. The bases are TGTGCCAGCAGTTTTGGGAGCTCCTATAATTCACCCCTCCACTTT. It translates as CASSFGSSYNSPLHF.